The rows below give T cell receptor beta chains drawn from one sample of a study of T cell changes during pregnancy in multiple sclerosis. TCRdb's table, derived via immunoSEQ multiplex PCR, lists solely in-frame clones and lacks some. The sample holds approximately 100,000 clones, 90% to 95% seen once. The source was peripheral blood, collected before pregnancy. The receptors come from a female donor with multiple sclerosis, enrolled in a pregnancy study. The CDR3 runs from the conserved cysteine through the conserved F or W. D genes are given only for firm matches. A row's size may be missing; if present it is once, few, many or a size class.

d_gene | j_gene | v_gene | abundance | CDR3nt | CDR3aa
. | TRBJ1-3 | TRBV29-1 | . | TGCAGCGTTGGGGGGGTCGGGGGAGTCTCTGGAAACACCATATATTTT | CSVGGVGGVSGNTIYF
TRBD2 | TRBJ2-2 | TRBV6-6 | once | TGTGCCAGCAACCGGGACTATGGCGGGGAGCTGTTTTTT | CASNRDYGGELFF
TRBD1 | TRBJ2-3 | TRBV2 | . | TGTGCCAGCAGACCTACAGGGGGCAGGACAGATACGCAGTATTTT | CASRPTGGRTDTQYF
. | TRBJ1-1 | TRBV5-1 | . | TGCGCCAGCAGCCCAGTTATTTCGGGGAACACTGAAGCTTTCTTT | CASSPVISGNTEAFF
. | TRBJ1-4 | TRBV6-5 | once | TGTGCCAGCAGTTACTCGAGCAGGGCCCGGGAAAAACTGTTTTTT | CASSYSSRAREKLFF
TRBD2 | TRBJ2-5 | TRBV23-1 | . | TGCGCCAGCAGTCAATCCCGACTAGCGGGGAACCAAGAGACCCAGTACTTC | CASSQSRLAGNQETQYF
. | TRBJ1-2 | TRBV10-2 | . | TGCGCCAGCAGTGAAACCCAAGCGGGTCAAGGGGGCTACACCTTC | CASSETQAGQGGYTF
. | TRBJ1-1 | TRBV19 | . | TGTGCCAGTAGTATAACAGGGACGGACACTGAAGCTTTCTTT | CASSITGTDTEAFF
. | TRBJ1-5 | TRBV30 | . | TGTGCCTGGAGTGATCAGCCGCCCCCGGGAAGTCAGCCCCAGCATTTT | CAWSDQPPPGSQPQHF
. | TRBJ1-5 | TRBV9 | few | TGTGCCAGCAGCTCGGGTCTAGGACAAGATCAGCCCCAGCATTTT | CASSSGLGQDQPQHF
. | TRBJ1-5 | TRBV27 | . | TGTGCCAGCAGTTTACAGGGAAGCAATCAGCCCCAGCATTTT | CASSLQGSNQPQHF
TRBD2 | TRBJ2-7 | TRBV5-5 | . | TGTGCCAGCAGATACCGACTAGCGGGAGTCGCCGAGCAGTACTTC | CASRYRLAGVAEQYF
TRBD1 | TRBJ1-2 | TRBV5-1 | once | TGCGCCAGCAGACGAACAGGGGGTCCTGATGGCTACACCTTC | CASRRTGGPDGYTF
. | TRBJ2-7 | TRBV5-1 | . | TGCGCCAGCAGCTTGGCCAGGTCCTACGAGCAGTACTTC | CASSLARSYEQYF
TRBD2 | TRBJ2-1 | TRBV4-2 | . | TGTGCCAGCAGCCAGGGACTAGAAGGCAATGAGCAGTTCTTC | CASSQGLEGNEQFF
. | TRBJ2-7 | TRBV7-2 | . | TGTGCCAGCAGCTTGGGAGGCCCCGACTACGAGCAGTACTTC | CASSLGGPDYEQYF
TRBD2 | TRBJ2-7 | TRBV7-6 | . | TGTGCCAGCAGCTTAAGTGGGCTCCCATTCAGAGCGGGAGCCGGCGAGCAGTACTTC | CASSLSGLPFRAGAGEQYF
. | TRBJ1-2 | TRBV9 | . | TGTGCCAGCAGCCCCTGGGGGGGTGGCAACTATGGCTACACCTTC | CASSPWGGGNYGYTF
TRBD1 | TRBJ1-2 | TRBV7-9 | . | TGTGCCAGCAGCTCTTCCGGGACAGCCTATGGCTACACCTTC | CASSSSGTAYGYTF
. | TRBJ2-7 | TRBV18 | few | TGTGCCAGCTCACCATCTAGACAGAACGAGCAGTACTTC | CASSPSRQNEQYF
. | TRBJ2-7 | TRBV5-1 | . | TGCGCCAGCAGCCTGCTGGGGAGCTACGAGCAGTACTTC | CASSLLGSYEQYF
. | TRBJ2-3 | TRBV5-8 | . | TGTGCCAGCAACCCCGGGTTCTCAACAGATACGCAGTATTTT | CASNPGFSTDTQYF
. | TRBJ1-1 | TRBV28 | . | TGTGCCAGCAGTTTGAGCCGGGTGAACACTGAAGCTTTCTTT | CASSLSRVNTEAFF
TRBD2 | TRBJ2-5 | TRBV7-6 | . | TGTGCCAGCAGCTTGATAGCGGGAGGGCCGAGGGAGACCCAGTACTTC | CASSLIAGGPRETQYF
. | TRBJ2-7 | TRBV4-1 | . | TGCGCCAGCAGCCAAGATGGCTCAGGGATCTCCTACGAGCAGTACTTC | CASSQDGSGISYEQYF
TRBD2 | TRBJ2-1 | TRBV11-2 | . | TGTGCCAGCAGCTTACAGCGGGATTATGCCAATGAGCAGTTCTTC | CASSLQRDYANEQFF
. | TRBJ2-1 | TRBV6-5 | . | TGTGCCAGCAGTTCCGACAGGAGCTCCTACAATGAGCAGTTCTTC | CASSSDRSSYNEQFF
TRBD1 | TRBJ1-2 | TRBV4-1 | . | TGCGCCAGCAGCCACGACAGGGCTAGATATGGCTACACCTTC | CASSHDRARYGYTF
. | TRBJ1-1 | TRBV29-1 | . | TGCAGCGTAACCCCGACAGTGGCGAACACTGAAGCTTTCTTT | CSVTPTVANTEAFF
TRBD2 | TRBJ2-1 | TRBV5-8 | . | TGTGCCAGCAGCCCCCGGACTAGCGGGGGTTACAATGAGCAGTTCTTC | CASSPRTSGGYNEQFF
. | TRBJ2-7 | TRBV4-3 | . | TGCGCCAGCAGTCTCGAATTGGAGGGGTCCTACGAGCAGTACTTC | CASSLELEGSYEQYF
. | TRBJ2-5 | TRBV27 | . | TGTGCCAGCAGCCCCACGGTCCAAGAGACCCAGTACTTC | CASSPTVQETQYF
TRBD1 | TRBJ2-7 | TRBV11-2 | . | TGTGCCAGCAGCTTAGTCAGGGGGCTTTACGAGCAGTACTTC | CASSLVRGLYEQYF
. | TRBJ2-7 | TRBV27 | . | TGTGCCAGCAGTTTCTTAGGGAGCTTCGACGAGCAGTACTTC | CASSFLGSFDEQYF
TRBD1 | TRBJ2-3 | TRBV28 | few | TGTGCCAGCAGGCACACAGGGGGACCGCAGGATACGCAGTATTTT | CASRHTGGPQDTQYF
TRBD2 | TRBJ2-7 | TRBV10-3 | . | TGTGCCATCAGGCTAGCGGGGGGCCCCTACGAGCAGTACTTC | CAIRLAGGPYEQYF
TRBD2 | TRBJ2-1 | TRBV7-2 | once | TGTGCCAGCAGCTTAGCGTGGATGAGAGCGGGAGGACTGAATGAGCAGTTCTTC | CASSLAWMRAGGLNEQFF
TRBD1 | TRBJ1-5 | TRBV6-1 | . | TGTGCCAGCAGTGAAGACCCACAGGGGTGGCAACAGCCCCAGCATTTT | CASSEDPQGWQQPQHF
TRBD2 | TRBJ2-7 | TRBV30 | . | TGTGCCTGGAAGGGACTAGCGGGGTACGAGCAGTACTTC | CAWKGLAGYEQYF
. | TRBJ1-1 | TRBV5-1 | . | TGCGCCAGCAGCTTGTTAGTGAACACTGAAGCTTTCTTT | CASSLLVNTEAFF
. | TRBJ2-7 | TRBV4-1 | . | TGCGCCAGCAGCCAAGATCAGGGTTCGGTCTACGAGCAGTACTTC | CASSQDQGSVYEQYF
TRBD2 | TRBJ2-7 | TRBV6-5 | . | TGTGCCAGCACCCAACTAGCGGGAGTCCCCGGCGAGCAGTACTTC | CASTQLAGVPGEQYF
TRBD2 | TRBJ2-3 | TRBV7-8 | . | TGTGCCAGCAGCCAGCAGGGGACTAGCGGACATACGCAGTATTTT | CASSQQGTSGHTQYF
. | TRBJ1-5 | TRBV2 | . | TGTGCCAGCAGTGCAGGGCAGCCCCAGCATTTT | CASSAGQPQHF
TRBD1 | TRBJ2-5 | TRBV27 | . | TGTGCCAGCAGTTTGACAGGGGGCAGGACCCAGTACTTC | CASSLTGGRTQYF
. | TRBJ1-2 | TRBV28 | once | TGTGCCAGCACCCCGGGAAATAACTATGGCTACACCTTC | CASTPGNNYGYTF
TRBD2 | TRBJ2-1 | TRBV19 | . | TGTGCCAGTATCGCCGGGACTAGCGGCAATGAGCAGTTCTTC | CASIAGTSGNEQFF
. | TRBJ1-5 | TRBV28 | . | TGTGCCAGCAGTTTGTTCCGGCAGCGGAATCAGCCCCAGCATTTT | CASSLFRQRNQPQHF
. | TRBJ2-7 | TRBV4-2 | once | TGTGCCAGCAGCCAAGACCCAGGGCTCTCCTACGAGCAGTACTTC | CASSQDPGLSYEQYF
TRBD2 | TRBJ2-2 | TRBV29-1 | . | TGCAGCGTTGGGGGGGGAATGAACACCGGGGAGCTGTTTTTT | CSVGGGMNTGELFF
TRBD2 | TRBJ2-7 | TRBV28 | . | TGTGCCAGCAGTTTGACTAGCGGCTACGAGCAGTACTTC | CASSLTSGYEQYF
TRBD1 | TRBJ1-1 | TRBV7-2 | . | TGTGCCAGCTCCCTGACAGGGGTCTCTGAAGCTTTCTTT | CASSLTGVSEAFF
TRBD2 | TRBJ2-1 | TRBV5-1 | . | TGCGCCAGCAGCTTTAGAGGGAGGGCCCTAGATGAGCAGTTCTTC | CASSFRGRALDEQFF
. | TRBJ2-3 | TRBV21-1 | . | TGTGCCAGCAGCGAGACAGGGGTATGGTGGCGGGAGAGTAGATCAGATACGCAGTATTTT | CASSETGVWWRESRSDTQYF
. | TRBJ1-2 | TRBV19 | . | TGTGCCAGTAGTATGCGGGGCTATGGCTACACCTTC | CASSMRGYGYTF
. | TRBJ1-1 | TRBV10-3 | . | TGTGCCATCAGGCAGGAGGCTCCAGCACCTGAAGCTTTCTTT | CAIRQEAPAPEAFF
. | TRBJ1-1 | TRBV30 | . | TGTGCCTGGAGCGGTGAGTGGAACACTGAAGCTTTCTTT | CAWSGEWNTEAFF
. | TRBJ2-5 | TRBV6-1 | . | TGTGCCAGCAGTGAAAGGGACTCCAAAGGGGAGACCCAGTACTTC | CASSERDSKGETQYF